This passage covers 18 T cell receptor beta chains from one sample sequenced in a study of T cells of healthy individuals. TCRdb re-derived calls from the 5' RACE reads in MiXCR, one entry per CDR3 protein. The data contain approximately 52,000 distinct CDR3 sequences, approximately 15% of them singletons. The source of these receptors is a human donor in good health.

The J gene is TRBJ2-1, the V gene TRBV7-9; 7 bases map to TRBD2. Germline CDR1 and CDR2: SEHNR and FQNEAQ (reference sequence). V shed 2 bases, J shed 10 bases, and the junction held 17 bases outside the gene matches. CDR3 length: 17 residues. As DNA, the CDR3 is TGTGCCAGCAGCTTATCCTTGATAACGGGGGGATCCTACGAGCAGTTCTTC. This sequence encodes CASSLSLITGGSYEQFF.

The V gene is TRBV5-1, the J gene TRBJ2-5; maybe TRBD1 (6 bases). V shed 1 base and J shed 5 bases, with 12 bases lying between them. The CDR3 covers 14 residues. The germline V gene has CDR1 SGHRS and CDR2 YFSETQ. The DNA for the CDR3 is TGCGCCAGCAGCTTGCAGGGGTTAAGCGAGACCCAGTACTTC. Amino acid sequence: CASSLQGLSETQYF.

This clonotype was seen many times. This chain connects TRBV20-1 to TRBJ2-7, with 7 nucleotides matching TRBD1. Trimming took 6 bases from V and 4 from J; bases not matched to a gene: 15. CDR1 is DFQATT, CDR2 SNEGSKA, per germline (reference sequence). The CDR3 runs to 15 residues. CDR3 region: CSATDETGTPYEQYF. The CDR3 DNA follows: TGCAGTGCCACGGACGAGACAGGGACACCGTACGAGCAGTACTTC.

In its sample, this clonotype was seen a few times. The chain has TRBV9 and TRBJ1-3, with D unclear. Germline V CDR1 and CDR2: SGDLS, YYNGEE. Trimming removed 3 bases at V and 0 bases at J, with 7 bases between. This CDR3 spans 14 amino acids. The CDR3 reads CASSAGYSGNTIYF. CDR3 sequence (DNA): TGTGCCAGCAGCGCAGGCTACTCTGGAAACACCATATATTTT.

This clonotype was seen ten or more times. The chain is built from TRBV27 and TRBJ2-7; D unclear. Germline assignment: CDR1 MNHEY and CDR2 SMNVEV (reference sequence). V was trimmed by 4 bases and J by 6 bases, leaving 16 bases between them. This CDR3 is 14 amino acids long. The CDR3 protein is CASSWGSRVLEQYF. The CDR3 nucleotides read TGTGCCAGCAGTTGGGGTAGCAGAGTCCTCGAGCAGTACTTC.

The chain couples TRBV7-3 to TRBJ2-5, with D perhaps matching TRBD2 (6 bases). CDR1 is SGHTA, CDR2 FQGTGA, per germline. The CDR3 has 15 residues. The germline V and J ends were trimmed by 2 bases and 5 bases, with 15 bases remaining between them. This CDR3 reads CASSLDSTREETQYF. The CDR3 nucleotides read TGTGCCAGCAGCTTAGATTCGACTCGGGAGGAGACCCAGTACTTC.

This clonotype is classed as medium-sized (0.01 to 0.1%). The chain links TRBV3-1 to TRBJ2-5; 8 nucleotides agree with TRBD1. The CDR3 sequence is 14 residues long. The junction had 6 bases not matched to a gene; V was cut back by 4 bases and J by 5 bases. Germline CDR1 reads LGHDT; CDR2 reads YNNKEL (reference sequence). The CDR3 protein is CASSPGQGRETQYF. CDR3 sequence (DNA): TGTGCCAGCAGCCCAGGACAGGGTAGGGAGACCCAGTACTTC.

This clonotype was observed many times. The chain recombines TRBV7-8 with TRBJ2-4, with 9 positions matching TRBD1. Germline trimming cut 5 bases from V and 6 bases from J; bases unmatched to any gene: 5. This CDR3 is 14 amino acids long. CDR1 is SGHVS, CDR2 FQNEAQ, per germline. The CDR3 nucleotides read TGTGCCAGCAGCAAGCCGGGACAGGGAAACATTCAGTACTTC. It codes for CASSKPGQGNIQYF.

This clonotype was found many times. The CDR3 DNA reads TGTGCCATCAGTGAGAGGCAGACTGAGCAGTTCTTC. Its translation: CAISERQTEQFF. The rearrangement links TRBV10-3 to TRBJ2-1, with D unresolved. The germline gives CDR1 ENHRY, CDR2 SYGVKD. Trimming pared 2 bases from V and 9 bases from J, leaving 8 bases between. This CDR3 is built from 12 residues.

The chain joins TRBV7-3 to TRBJ1-6, with a weak D call TRBD1 (5 bases). The CDR3 consists of 14 residues. The germline V and J ends were trimmed by 2 bases and 8 bases, with 10 bases remaining between them. Germline V gives CDR1 SGHTA, CDR2 FQGTGA. CDR3 bases: TGTGCCAGCAGCTTAGACGGGGCCGATTCACCCCTCCACTTT. This sequence encodes CASSLDGADSPLHF.

This clonotype was recorded at least ten times. The chain carries TRBV3-1 and TRBJ2-4; D is possibly TRBD1 or TRBD2 (5 bases each). From germline, CDR1 is LGHDT and CDR2 YNNKEL (reference sequence). Trimming pared 2 bases from V and 4 bases from J, leaving 15 bases between. This CDR3 contains 16 residues. The CDR3 DNA reads TGTGCCAGCAGCCAACGTATGGGACGGCGGAAAAACATTCAGTACTTC. Its protein product is CASSQRMGRRKNIQYF.

The CDR3 reads CAISPSSGIGYNEQFF. The CDR3 DNA reads TGTGCCATCAGTCCCTCTAGCGGGATAGGGTACAATGAGCAGTTCTTC. The V and J genes are TRBV10-3 and TRBJ2-1; 9 bases are shared with TRBD2. The CDR3 is 16 amino acids. In germline, CDR1 is ENHRY, CDR2 SYGVKD. With 5 bases clipped from V and 4 bases from J, the junction kept 9 bases outside the gene matches.

This clonotype was picked up many times. The chain is built from TRBV5-1 and TRBJ2-7, with TRBD1 matching over 7 bases. This CDR3 has 15 residues. The V segment lost 3 bases and the J segment 1 base; nucleotides outside the gene matches: 7. Germline V lookup: CDR1 SGHRS, CDR2 YFSETQ. DNA of the CDR3: TGCGCCAGCAGCTCGAATGGACAGGCATCCTACGAGCAGTACTTC. It is translated as CASSSNGQASYEQYF.

The chain couples TRBV7-9 to TRBJ2-1; 7 positions agree with TRBD2. V gave up 5 bases and J gave up 0 bases; unmatched junction bases: 1. The CDR3 has 14 residues. Germline-derived CDR1 and CDR2 are SEHNR and FQNEAQ (reference sequence). CDR3 sequence: CASSRGVSYNEQFF. The CDR3 DNA follows: TGTGCCAGCAGCCGGGGGGTCTCCTACAATGAGCAGTTCTTC.

The sample holds many counts of this clonotype. The DNA for the CDR3 is TGTGCCAGCAGTCCCCCAGTTTATAGCAATCAGCCCCAGCATTTT. Its translation: CASSPPVYSNQPQHF. The rearrangement uses TRBV2 and TRBJ1-5; D gene ambiguous. The V gene lost 5 bases and the J gene lost 0 bases, with 11 bases spanning the gap. This CDR3 comprises 15 residues. Germline CDR1 is SNHLY and CDR2 is FYNNEI.

The chain carries TRBV4-2 and TRBJ2-1; 8 bases match TRBD2. Per the germline V gene, CDR1 is LGHNA and CDR2 is YNFKEQ. V lost 1 base, J lost 7 bases, and 12 bases stayed unmatched. This CDR3 has 17 residues. CDR3 in amino acids: CASSQGVGGALGNEQFF. CDR3 coding DNA: TGTGCCAGCAGCCAAGGTGTCGGGGGGGCCCTGGGGAATGAGCAGTTCTTC.

This clonotype was found many times. The rearrangement links TRBV5-6 to TRBJ2-1, with D hard to call. Trimming removed 4 bases from V and 4 bases from J, with 3 bases in between. The CDR3 is 11 residues long. The V gene's germline CDR1 is SGHDT and CDR2 YYEEEE. Here the CDR3 reads CASSRYNEQFF. The CDR3, as DNA: TGTGCCAGCAGCCGATACAATGAGCAGTTCTTC.

This clonotype has at least ten counts. The rearrangement joins TRBV10-3 to TRBJ2-3, with D possibly matching TRBD2 (7 bases). CDR1 is ENHRY and CDR2 is SYGVKD in the germline V gene. Trimming cost V 6 bases and J 5 bases, with 15 bases left between them. The CDR3 consists of 14 residues. DNA for the CDR3: TGTGCCATCAGCGAGGGGGGGGCCGGAGATACGCAGTATTTT. It is translated as CAISEGGAGDTQYF.